Reported below is one T cell receptor beta chain. Its antigen is not known. This specimen belongs to a study of cytomegalovirus exposure and HLA in healthy donors. Study observations and caveats: Diagnosis of cytomegalovirus status made by the classifier reportedly showed high specificity and sensitivity. A later analysis, which compared TCR beta chains of equal frequency, found the HLA-associated ones more clonally expanded. The study put about 180 TCR beta chains on its list as cytomegalovirus-associated.

The PCR had 60 Vbeta and 13 Jbeta primers. This table comes from immunoSEQ multiplex PCR, and its TCRdb copy is limited to in-frame clones, with some not included. This sample has around 110,000 clones, with around 61% found just once. Trimming took 6 bases from V and 8 from J; bases not matched to a gene: 9. The CDR3 is 15 residues long. From germline, CDR1 is MDHEN and CDR2 SYDVKM. The V gene is TRBV28, the J gene TRBJ2-1; 11 bases map to TRBD2. Sequencing used PBMCs. This clonotype was sampled from a woman aged 25 to 39 in good health and CMV-seronegative. CDR3 in amino acids: CASSKTLAGVDEQFF. CDR3 nucleotides: TGTGCCAGCAGCAAAACACTAGCGGGAGTCGATGAGCAGTTCTTC.